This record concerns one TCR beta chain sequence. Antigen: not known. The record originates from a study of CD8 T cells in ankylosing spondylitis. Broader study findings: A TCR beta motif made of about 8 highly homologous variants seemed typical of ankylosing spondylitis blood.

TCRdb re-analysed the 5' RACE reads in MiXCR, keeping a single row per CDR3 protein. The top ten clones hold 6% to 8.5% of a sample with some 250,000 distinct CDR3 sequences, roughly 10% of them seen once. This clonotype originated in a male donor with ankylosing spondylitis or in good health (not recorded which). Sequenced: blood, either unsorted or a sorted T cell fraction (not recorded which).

CDR3 loop: CASSWRVASGIGNEQFF. The DNA for the CDR3 is TGCGCCAGCAGTTGGCGAGTGGCTAGCGGGATAGGCAATGAGCAGTTCTTC. The chain links TRBV5-1 to TRBJ2-1; 9 bases line up with TRBD2. The CDR3 is 17 amino acids. Trimming cost V 5 bases and J 6 bases; bases outside gene matches: 15. The germline gives CDR1 SGHRS, CDR2 YFSETQ.